The 24 T cell receptor beta chains listed next were all sequenced from one sample in a study of T cell changes during pregnancy in multiple sclerosis. Only in-frame clones appear in the TCRdb table, and some are missing; sequencing was by immunoSEQ multiplex PCR. This table has fewer than 45,000 clones, more than 75% appearing once. Sample: CD8+ T cells from peripheral blood mononuclear cells, taken after pregnancy. All receptors derive from a female donor in good health, enrolled as a control in a pregnancy study.

This clone was observed a few times. The chain is built from TRBV4-1 and TRBJ2-5; D is ambiguous. The ends were cut back, 4 bases at V and 2 bases at J, with 2 bases in the middle. This CDR3 has 11 residues. CDR1 and CDR2 (germline): MGHRA, YSYEKL. The CDR3 coding sequence is TGCGCCAGCAGCCTACAAGAGACCCAGTACTTC. This translates into CASSLQETQYF.

The genes are TRBV7-8 and TRBJ2-5, with TRBD2 matching over 7 bases. V lost 5 bases to trimming and J lost 3 bases; unmatched junction nucleotides: 12. The CDR3 has 16 amino acids. The germline CDR1 and CDR2 sequences are SGHVS and FQNEAQ. CDR3 DNA sequence: TGTGCCAGCAGCCCGAGGGGCAGGGCGGGGGAAGAGACCCAGTACTTC. Protein product: CASSPRGRAGEETQYF.

This clone was detected only once. V is TRBV13 and J is TRBJ1-1; D unresolved. This CDR3 spans 12 amino acids. Per germline, CDR1 PRHDT and CDR2 FYEKMQ (reference sequence). The ends were cut back, 6 bases at V and 8 bases at J, with 13 bases in the middle. The CDR3 nucleotides read TGTGCCAGCAGTCCACTGACTGGAGAAGCTTTCTTT. Translated: CASSPLTGEAFF.

The V call is TRBV15, the J call TRBJ2-7; TRBD1 is a possible D gene (6 bases). The ends were cut back, 6 bases at V and 0 bases at J, with 6 bases in the middle. The CDR3 length is 12 residues. The germline V gene encodes CDR1 LNHNV and CDR2 YYDKDF (reference sequence). The DNA of the CDR3 is TGTGCCACCAGGGACAGCTCCTACGAGCAGTACTTC. Translated, it gives CATRDSSYEQYF.

The rearrangement links TRBV7-9 to TRBJ2-7; 8 bases are a match to TRBD1. Trimming cost V 6 bases and J 0 bases; bases outside gene matches: 10. The CDR3 totals 16 residues. CDR1 SEHNR and CDR2 FQNEAQ come from the germline V gene (reference sequence). CDR3 sequence: CASSHPQGALSYEQYF. In DNA form, the CDR3 reads TGTGCCAGCAGTCACCCTCAGGGGGCCCTCTCCTACGAGCAGTACTTC.

This chain uses TRBV28 with TRBJ2-1; TRBD2 matches 10 bases. CDR3 size: 15 residues. Germline lookup yields CDR1 MDHEN and CDR2 SYDVKM. V was pared by 8 bases and J by 4 bases, with 8 bases of the junction left unmatched. CDR3 coding DNA: TGTGCCAGCCGATCGGGTAGCGGGGGGTACAATGAGCAGTTCTTC. Translation gives CASRSGSGGYNEQFF.

This clone came up once. This chain uses TRBV7-9 with TRBJ2-5; 8 bases match TRBD1. Germline V lookup: CDR1 SEHNR, CDR2 FQNEAQ (reference sequence). The CDR3 has 15 residues. The V segment lost 4 bases and the J segment 2 bases; nucleotides outside the gene matches: 6. The CDR3 bases are TGTGCCAGCAGCTCCAGGACAGGGCCTCAAGAGACCCAGTACTTC. It codes for CASSSRTGPQETQYF.

This chain connects TRBV27 to TRBJ1-1; 9 nucleotides line up with TRBD1. The V segment lost 2 bases and the J segment 7 bases; nucleotides outside the gene matches: 8. Germline CDR1 and CDR2: MNHEY and SMNVEV (reference sequence). The CDR3 is 15 residues long. The CDR3 protein is CASSLGDRGELEAFF. In DNA, the CDR3 is TGTGCCAGCAGTTTAGGCGACAGGGGGGAACTTGAAGCTTTCTTT.

Here the CDR3 DNA reads TGTGCCAGCAGCTTATTGGGACAGGCCAGGGAGCAGTACTTC. It is translated as CASSLLGQAREQYF. The V call is TRBV5-6, the J call TRBJ2-7, with 8 bases that match TRBD1. CDR1 is SGHDT, CDR2 YYEEEE, per germline. The CDR3 length is 14 residues. V dropped 2 bases and J dropped 7; count of bases not matched to a gene: 8.

V gene TRBV7-9 combines with J gene TRBJ1-3, with a tentative D call TRBD1 (5 bases). Germline V gene data show CDR1 as SEHNR and CDR2 as FQNEAQ (reference sequence). Trimming took 5 bases from V and 4 from J, leaving 6 bases between them. The CDR3 is made up of 12 amino acids. The CDR3 sequence: CASSPGGNTIYF. CDR3 DNA: TGTGCCAGCAGCCCAGGGGGAAACACCATATATTTT.

The V and J genes are TRBV5-8 and TRBJ1-2; the D gene is possibly TRBD1 (6 bases). This CDR3 region has 15 residues. Germline V gives CDR1 SGHTS, CDR2 YDEGEE. V lost 7 bases and J lost 2, with 18 bases in between. The CDR3 is CASLGKQGINYGYTF. CDR3 nucleotides: TGTGCCAGCCTGGGGAAACAGGGCATAAACTATGGCTACACCTTC.

V and J are TRBV19 and TRBJ1-5, with TRBD1 matching over 11 bases. Germline V gene data show CDR1 as LNHDA and CDR2 as SQIVND (reference sequence). Trimming took 3 bases from V and 5 from J; bases not matched to a gene: 6. The CDR3 runs to 16 residues. The chain's CDR3 is CASSIVRTGGYQPQHF. The DNA for the CDR3 is TGTGCCAGTAGTATTGTCCGGACAGGGGGCTATCAGCCCCAGCATTTT.

The chain employs TRBV7-2 and TRBJ2-3, with 13 bases identical to TRBD2. Trimming cost V 4 bases and J 2 bases; bases outside gene matches: 9. The CDR3 has 18 residues. Germline V gene sequence: CDR1 SGHTA, CDR2 FQGNSA. CDR3 coding DNA: TGTGCCAGCAGCTCTGACCGGACTAGCGGGGGAGCCACAGATACGCAGTATTTT. It encodes CASSSDRTSGGATDTQYF.

The V call is TRBV9, the J call TRBJ1-1, with 7 bases lining up with TRBD1. This CDR3 has 15 residues. V lost 2 bases to trimming and J lost 6 bases; unmatched junction nucleotides: 10. Per germline, CDR1 SGDLS and CDR2 YYNGEE. In DNA, the CDR3 is TGTGCCAGCAGCGTCCTCTCAAACAGGGGAGCTGAAGCTTTCTTT. Encoded protein: CASSVLSNRGAEAFF. The variable domain in full, with the rest retrieved from reference TRBV9 and TRBJ1-1, is DSGVTQTPKHLITATGQRVTLRCSPRSGDLSVYWYQQSLDQGLQFLIQYYNGEERAKGNILERFSAQQFPDLHSELNLSSLELGDSALYFCASSVLSNRGAEAFFGQGTRLTVV.

A few counts support this clone. The chain recombines TRBV11-1 with TRBJ1-3; 8 bases match TRBD1. V lost 10 bases and J lost 9; bases outside the gene matches: 11. This CDR3 has 13 residues. Looked up from germline, CDR1 is SGHAT and CDR2 is FQDESV (reference sequence). CDR3 bases: TGTGCCACCTCGACAGGGGATTCCGGCACCATATATTTT. Translated: CATSTGDSGTIYF.

The gene calls are TRBV14 and TRBJ1-1, with D perhaps matching TRBD1 (5 bases). The CDR3 is 13 residues long. Trimming stripped 1 base from V and 12 bases from J, with 15 bases between. Germline-derived CDR1 and CDR2 are SGHDN and FVKESK. The CDR3 DNA reads TGTGCCAGCAGCCAAGGGGGCAGGGCTGGGACTTTCTTT. Residues: CASSQGGRAGTFF.

The rearrangement links TRBV6-1 to TRBJ2-1; TRBD1 aligns across 9 bases. The V gene's germline CDR1 is MNHNS and CDR2 SASEGT. V shed 6 bases, J shed 7 bases, and the junction held 7 bases outside the gene matches. The CDR3 has 14 amino acids. The CDR3 nucleotides read TGTGCCAGCAGGGACAGGGGAGCTCTAAATGAGCAGTTCTTC. Translated, it gives CASRDRGALNEQFF.

The chain uses TRBV7-9 and TRBJ2-7; 10 bases are shared with TRBD2. With V trimmed by 3 bases and J by 1 base, 6 bases remained unmatched. The CDR3 length is 16 residues. Germline V gene sequence: CDR1 SEHNR, CDR2 FQNEAQ (reference sequence). The CDR3 region is CASSFPGTSASYEQYF. The DNA of the CDR3 is TGTGCCAGCAGCTTCCCCGGGACTAGCGCGTCCTACGAGCAGTACTTC.

This clone was counted only a few times. The V and J genes are TRBV4-1 and TRBJ1-6; 7 bases line up with TRBD1. The CDR3 has 14 amino acids. The trim removed 4 bases at V and 7 bases at J, leaving 4 bases unmatched. From germline, CDR1 is MGHRA and CDR2 YSYEKL. The CDR3 region is CASSLDRSNSPLHF. As DNA, the CDR3 is TGCGCCAGCAGCCTGGACAGGTCAAATTCACCCCTCCACTTT.

The chain employs TRBV7-9 and TRBJ1-2; D possibly corresponds to TRBD1 (6 bases). This CDR3 has 15 amino acids. Germline CDR1 and CDR2: SEHNR and FQNEAQ (reference sequence). The V end lost 1 base, the J end lost 6 bases, and 15 bases lay between the germline ends. Written as DNA, the CDR3 is TGTGCCAGCAGCTTAGAAGGGGGTAATCAGAATGGCTACACCTTC. Translation gives CASSLEGGNQNGYTF.

This chain connects TRBV11-2 to TRBJ2-7; 7 nucleotides line up with TRBD1. The CDR3 is 13 amino acids. Germline CDR1 and CDR2: SGHAT and FQNNGV. Unmatched junction bases numbered 4, after V lost 5 bases and J lost 3 bases. The CDR3 region has the DNA TGTGCCAGCAGCCCTTGGGACAGCTACGAGCAGTACTTC. The encoded protein is CASSPWDSYEQYF.

The J gene is TRBJ2-3, the V gene TRBV7-9, with D perhaps TRBD1 (7 bases). The CDR3 sequence is 19 residues long. The V end lost 5 bases, the J end lost 0 bases, and 24 bases lay between the germline ends. Germline V CDR1 and CDR2: SEHNR, FQNEAQ (reference sequence). In DNA, the CDR3 is TGTGCCAGCAGCCTACCCGTTGGGGGGACAGATGCTAGCACAGATACGCAGTATTTT. Its protein is CASSLPVGGTDASTDTQYF.

This chain links TRBV14 with TRBJ2-1, with a possible D match to TRBD2 (6 bases). Trimming took 4 bases from V and 5 from J, leaving 9 bases between them. Germline V gene lookup returns CDR1 SGHDN and CDR2 FVKESK. The CDR3 contains 13 residues. CDR3 nucleotides: TGTGCCAGCAGCCCCGGGAGCCACAATGAGCAGTTCTTC. Its protein product is CASSPGSHNEQFF.

This chain joins TRBV27 and TRBJ1-2, with TRBD1 matching over 9 bases. Germline V CDR1 and CDR2: MNHEY, SMNVEV (reference sequence). With 5 bases clipped from V and 4 bases from J, the junction kept 11 bases outside the gene matches. This CDR3 region has 16 residues. The CDR3 DNA sequence: TGTGCCAGCAGTCTTACAGGGGGCCCCGGCACCTATGGCTACACCTTC. The encoded protein is CASSLTGGPGTYGYTF.